The following is a T cell receptor beta chain sequence with its context. Its antigen is undetermined. It was 8 to 10 milliliters of peripheral blood that were drawn from each donor. This sample was included in a study of blood T cells in healthy people across ages. Findings of the study overall: Naive CD4+ cells and diversity were both higher in long-lived donors than in aged donors. Measured against age, TCR beta diversity per million T cells decreased in a roughly linear manner.

The use of a sample-barcoded 5' primer and a J-beta primer mix characterized a second PCR of roughly 6 to 12 cycles. Any given sample supplied a minimum of 2.5 million CDR3-containing paired-end reads. TCRdb reprocessed the 5' RACE reads via MiXCR and lists one record per CDR3 protein. The table records roughly 1,000,000 distinct CDR3 sequences, about 25% of them present only once. Germline V gene lookup returns CDR1 SGHAT and CDR2 FQDESV (reference sequence). With V trimmed by 5 bases and J by 2 bases, 10 bases remained unmatched. The CDR3 spans 17 residues. The same sample was also studied in work on T cells of mothers and their children.

The chain couples TRBV11-1 to TRBJ2-5, with 11 bases identical to TRBD1. Sequenced sample: blood. The clonotype was recovered from a girl aged 2 to 9 in good health. CDR3 nucleotide sequence: TGTGCCAGCAGCCCAACGGGACAGGGGGAGAGTCAAGAGACCCAGTACTTC. Translated, it gives CASSPTGQGESQETQYF. Looking up the rest from reference TRBV11-1 and TRBJ2-5 gives the full variable domain: EAEVAQSPRYKITEKSQAVAFWCDPISGHATLYWYRQILGQGPELLVQFQDESVVDDSQLPKDRFSAERLKGVDSTLKIQPAELGDSAMYLCASSPTGQGESQETQYFGPGTRLLVL.